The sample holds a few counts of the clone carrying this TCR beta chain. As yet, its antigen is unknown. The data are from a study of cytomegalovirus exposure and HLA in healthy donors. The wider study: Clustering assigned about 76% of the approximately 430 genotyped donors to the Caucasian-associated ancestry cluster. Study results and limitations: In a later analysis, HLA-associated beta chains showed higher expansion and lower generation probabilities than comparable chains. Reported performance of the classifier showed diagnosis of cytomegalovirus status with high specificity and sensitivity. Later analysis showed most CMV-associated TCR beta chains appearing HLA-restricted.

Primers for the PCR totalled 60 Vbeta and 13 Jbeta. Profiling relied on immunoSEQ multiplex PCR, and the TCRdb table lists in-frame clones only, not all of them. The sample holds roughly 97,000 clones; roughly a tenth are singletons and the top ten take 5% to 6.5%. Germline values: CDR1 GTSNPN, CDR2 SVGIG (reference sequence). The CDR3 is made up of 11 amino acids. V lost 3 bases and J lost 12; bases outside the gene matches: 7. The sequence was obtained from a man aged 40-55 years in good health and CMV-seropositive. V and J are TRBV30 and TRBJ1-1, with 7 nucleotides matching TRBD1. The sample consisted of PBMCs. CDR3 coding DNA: TGTGCCTGGAGGGGGGACAGTTTGACTTTCTTT. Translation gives CAWRGDSLTFF.